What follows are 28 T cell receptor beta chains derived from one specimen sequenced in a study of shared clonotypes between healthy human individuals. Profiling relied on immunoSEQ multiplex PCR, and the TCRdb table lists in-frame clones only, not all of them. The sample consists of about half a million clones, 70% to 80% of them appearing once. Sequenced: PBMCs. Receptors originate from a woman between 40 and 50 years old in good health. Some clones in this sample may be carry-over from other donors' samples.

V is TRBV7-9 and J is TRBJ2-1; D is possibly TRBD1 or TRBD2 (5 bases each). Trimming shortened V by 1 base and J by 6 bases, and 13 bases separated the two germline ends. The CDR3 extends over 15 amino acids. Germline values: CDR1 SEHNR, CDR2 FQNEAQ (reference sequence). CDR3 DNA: TGTGCCAGCAGCTTAGGTTCGGGACCGCGCAATGAGCAGTTCTTC. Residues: CASSLGSGPRNEQFF.

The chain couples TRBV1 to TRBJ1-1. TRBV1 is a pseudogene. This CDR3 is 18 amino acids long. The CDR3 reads CTSSQYLRGGTVNTEAFF. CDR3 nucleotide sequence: TGCACCAGCAGCCAATATTTACGCGGGGGGACGGTGAACACTGAAGCTTTCTTT.

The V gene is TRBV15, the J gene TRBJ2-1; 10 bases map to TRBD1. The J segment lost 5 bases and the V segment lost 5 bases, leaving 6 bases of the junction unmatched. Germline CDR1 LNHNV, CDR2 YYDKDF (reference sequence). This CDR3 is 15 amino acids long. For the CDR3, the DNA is TGTGCCACCAGCCCTCCCGGGACAGGGGACAATGAGCAGTTCTTC. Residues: CATSPPGTGDNEQFF.

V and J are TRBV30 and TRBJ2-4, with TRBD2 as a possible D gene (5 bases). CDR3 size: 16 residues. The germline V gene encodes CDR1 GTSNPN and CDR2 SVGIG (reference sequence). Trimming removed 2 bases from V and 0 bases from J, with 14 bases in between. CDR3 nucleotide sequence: TGTGCCTGGAGTAGGCCTAGCCGTGGAGCCAAAAACATTCAGTACTTC. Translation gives CAWSRPSRGAKNIQYF.

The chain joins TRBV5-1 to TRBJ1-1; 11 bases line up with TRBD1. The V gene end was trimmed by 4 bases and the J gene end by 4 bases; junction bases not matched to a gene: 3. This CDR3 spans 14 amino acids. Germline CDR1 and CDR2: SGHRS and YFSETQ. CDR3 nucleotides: TGCGCCAGCAGCGCCGGACAGGGGGCCACTGAAGCTTTCTTT. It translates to CASSAGQGATEAFF. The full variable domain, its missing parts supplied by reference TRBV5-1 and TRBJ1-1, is KAGVTQTPRYLIKTRGQQVTLSCSPISGHRSVSWYQQTPGQGLQFLFEYFSETQRNKGNFPGRFSGRQFSNSRSEMNVSTLELGDSALYLCASSAGQGATEAFFGQGTRLTVV.

CDR3 DNA sequence: TGTGCCAGCAGCTTAGGTTTCACTAATGAAAAACTGTTTTTT. Encoded protein: CASSLGFTNEKLFF. The chain employs TRBV11-2 and TRBJ1-4; D is uncertain. The CDR3 covers 14 residues. Trimming removed 1 base from V and 2 bases from J, with 5 bases in between. Germline V gene lookup returns CDR1 SGHAT and CDR2 FQNNGV. Combining the CDR3 with reference TRBV11-2 and TRBJ1-4 gives the whole variable domain EAGVAQSPRYKIIEKRQSVAFWCNPISGHATLYWYQQILGQGPKLLIQFQNNGVVDDSQLPKDRFSAERLKGVDSTLKIQPAKLEDSAVYLCASSLGFTNEKLFFGSGTQLSVL.

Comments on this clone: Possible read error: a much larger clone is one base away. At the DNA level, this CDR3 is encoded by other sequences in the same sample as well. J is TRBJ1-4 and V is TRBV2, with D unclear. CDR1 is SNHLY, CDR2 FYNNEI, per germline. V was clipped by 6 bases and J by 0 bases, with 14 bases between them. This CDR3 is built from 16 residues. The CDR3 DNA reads TGTGCCAGCAGCATCGACCCGGTTGCAACTAATGAAAAACTGTTTTTT. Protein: CASSIDPVATNEKLFF.

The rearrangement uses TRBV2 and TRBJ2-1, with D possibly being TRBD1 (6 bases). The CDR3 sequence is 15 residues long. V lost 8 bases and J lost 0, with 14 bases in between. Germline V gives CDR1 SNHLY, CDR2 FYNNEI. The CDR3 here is CASALRGSSYNEQFF. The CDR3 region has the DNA TGTGCCAGCGCCCTCAGGGGTAGCTCCTACAATGAGCAGTTCTTC.

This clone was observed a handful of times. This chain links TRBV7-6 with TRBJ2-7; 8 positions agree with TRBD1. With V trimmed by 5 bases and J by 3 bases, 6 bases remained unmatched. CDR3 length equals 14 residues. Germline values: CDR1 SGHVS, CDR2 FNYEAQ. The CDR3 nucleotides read TGTGCCAGCAGCCAGGGACAGGCTTTCTACGAGCAGTACTTC. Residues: CASSQGQAFYEQYF.

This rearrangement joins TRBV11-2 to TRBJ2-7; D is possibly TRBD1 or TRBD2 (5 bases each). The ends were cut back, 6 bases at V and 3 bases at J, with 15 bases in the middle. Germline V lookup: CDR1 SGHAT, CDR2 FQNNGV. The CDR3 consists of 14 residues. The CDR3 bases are TGTGCCAGCAGGATCACCGGGGCGGACTACGAGCAGTACTTC. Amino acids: CASRITGADYEQYF.

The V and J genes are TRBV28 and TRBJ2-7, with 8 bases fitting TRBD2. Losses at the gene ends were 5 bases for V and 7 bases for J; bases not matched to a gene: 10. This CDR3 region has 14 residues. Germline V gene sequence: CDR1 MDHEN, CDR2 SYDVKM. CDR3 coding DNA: TGTGCCAGCAGTACCCCGGGACTAGAACTAGAGCAGTACTTC. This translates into CASSTPGLELEQYF.

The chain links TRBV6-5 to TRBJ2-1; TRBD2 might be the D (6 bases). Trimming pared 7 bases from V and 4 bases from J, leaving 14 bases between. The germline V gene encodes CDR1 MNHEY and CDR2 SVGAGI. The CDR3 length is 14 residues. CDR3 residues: CASTPGDPYNEQFF. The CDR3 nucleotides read TGTGCCAGCACTCCGGGAGACCCGTACAATGAGCAGTTCTTC.

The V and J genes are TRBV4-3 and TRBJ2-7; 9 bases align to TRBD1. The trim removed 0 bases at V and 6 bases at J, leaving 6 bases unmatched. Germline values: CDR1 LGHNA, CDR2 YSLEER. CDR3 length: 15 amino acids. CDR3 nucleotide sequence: TGCGCCAGCAGCCAAGATCCCCGGGACAGGGTCGAGCAGTACTTC. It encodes CASSQDPRDRVEQYF.

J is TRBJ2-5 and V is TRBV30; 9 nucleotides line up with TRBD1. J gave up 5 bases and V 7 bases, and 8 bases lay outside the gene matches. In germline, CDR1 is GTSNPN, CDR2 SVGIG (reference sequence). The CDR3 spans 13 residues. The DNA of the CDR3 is TGTGCCTCGGACAGGGGACCGGGGGAGACCCAGTACTTC. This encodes CASDRGPGETQYF.

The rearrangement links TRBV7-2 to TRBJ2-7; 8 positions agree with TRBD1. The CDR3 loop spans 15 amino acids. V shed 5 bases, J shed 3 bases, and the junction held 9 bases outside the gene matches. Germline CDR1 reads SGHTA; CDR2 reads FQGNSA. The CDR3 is CASSADRGRVYEQYF. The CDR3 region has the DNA TGTGCCAGCAGCGCCGACAGGGGCAGGGTCTACGAGCAGTACTTC.

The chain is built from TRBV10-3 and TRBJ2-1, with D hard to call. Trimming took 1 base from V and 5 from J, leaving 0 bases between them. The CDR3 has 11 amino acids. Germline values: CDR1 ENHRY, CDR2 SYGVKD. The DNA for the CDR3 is TGTGCCATCAGTGAGTACAATGAGCAGTTCTTC. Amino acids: CAISEYNEQFF.

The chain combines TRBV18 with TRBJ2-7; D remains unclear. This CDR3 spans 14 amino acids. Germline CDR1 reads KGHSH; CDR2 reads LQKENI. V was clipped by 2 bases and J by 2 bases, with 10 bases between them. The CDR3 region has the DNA TGTGCCAGCTCACCAAGGACGTCAGCCTACGAGCAGTACTTC. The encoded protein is CASSPRTSAYEQYF.

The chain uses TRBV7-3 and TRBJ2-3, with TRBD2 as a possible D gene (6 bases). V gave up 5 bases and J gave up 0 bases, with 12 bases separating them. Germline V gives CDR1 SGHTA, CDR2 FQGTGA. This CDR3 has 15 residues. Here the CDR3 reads CASSDLAHSTDTQYF. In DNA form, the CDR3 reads TGTGCCAGCAGCGACCTAGCGCACAGCACAGATACGCAGTATTTT.

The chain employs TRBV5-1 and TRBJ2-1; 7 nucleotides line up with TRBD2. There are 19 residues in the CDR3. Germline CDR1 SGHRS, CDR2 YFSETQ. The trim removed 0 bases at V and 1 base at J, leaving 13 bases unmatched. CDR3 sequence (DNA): TGCGCCAGCAGCTTGGCCGCCGGGAGGCCCGGGAGATCCTACAATGAGCAGTTCTTC. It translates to CASSLAAGRPGRSYNEQFF.

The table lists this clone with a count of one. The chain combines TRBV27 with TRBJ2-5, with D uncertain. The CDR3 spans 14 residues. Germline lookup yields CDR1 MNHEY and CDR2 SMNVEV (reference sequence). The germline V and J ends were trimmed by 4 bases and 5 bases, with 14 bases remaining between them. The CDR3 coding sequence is TGTGCCAGCAGTTCCCGACCCATCGGGGAGACCCAGTACTTC. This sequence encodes CASSSRPIGETQYF.

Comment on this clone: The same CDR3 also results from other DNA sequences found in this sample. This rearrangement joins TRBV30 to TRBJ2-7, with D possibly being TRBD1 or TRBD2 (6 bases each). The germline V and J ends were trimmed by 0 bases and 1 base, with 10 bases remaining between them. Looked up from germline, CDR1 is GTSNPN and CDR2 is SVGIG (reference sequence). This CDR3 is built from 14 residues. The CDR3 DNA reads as TGTGCCTGGAGTGTAGGAGGGGGATCCTACGAGCAGTACTTC. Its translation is CAWSVGGGSYEQYF.

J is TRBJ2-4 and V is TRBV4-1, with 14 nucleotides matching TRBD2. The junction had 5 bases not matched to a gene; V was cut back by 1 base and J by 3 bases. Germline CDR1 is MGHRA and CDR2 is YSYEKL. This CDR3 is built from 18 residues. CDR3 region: CASSQGLAGGPVKNIQYF. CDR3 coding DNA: TGCGCCAGCAGCCAAGGACTAGCGGGAGGGCCTGTCAAAAACATTCAGTACTTC.

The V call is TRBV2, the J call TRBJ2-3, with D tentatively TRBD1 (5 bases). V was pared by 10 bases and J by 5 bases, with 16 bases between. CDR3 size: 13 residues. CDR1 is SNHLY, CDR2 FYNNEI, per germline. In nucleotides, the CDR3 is TGTGCCACGGGTGAAGGGGCTGGAGATACGCAGTATTTT. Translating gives CATGEGAGDTQYF.

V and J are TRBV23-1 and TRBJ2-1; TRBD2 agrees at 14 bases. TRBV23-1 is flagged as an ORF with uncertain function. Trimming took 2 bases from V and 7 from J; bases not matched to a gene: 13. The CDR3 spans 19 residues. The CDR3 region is CASSQGGRLAGGRRNEQFF. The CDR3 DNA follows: TGCGCCAGCAGTCAAGGGGGACGACTAGCGGGAGGGCGTAGGAATGAGCAGTTCTTC.

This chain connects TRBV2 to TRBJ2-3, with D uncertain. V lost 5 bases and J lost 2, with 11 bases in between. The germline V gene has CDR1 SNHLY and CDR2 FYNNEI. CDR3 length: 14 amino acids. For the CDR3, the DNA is TGTGCCAGCAGTAGGGCGGTCAACACAGATACGCAGTATTTT. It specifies CASSRAVNTDTQYF.

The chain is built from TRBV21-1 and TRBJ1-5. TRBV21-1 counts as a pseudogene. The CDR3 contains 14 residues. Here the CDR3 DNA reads TGTGCCAGCAGCAAAGGCGGGACCGTCCAGCCCCAGCATTTT. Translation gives CASSKGGTVQPQHF.

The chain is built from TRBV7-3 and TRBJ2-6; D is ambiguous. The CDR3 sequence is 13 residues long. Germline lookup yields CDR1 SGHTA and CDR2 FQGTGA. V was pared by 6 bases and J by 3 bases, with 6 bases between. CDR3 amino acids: CASSPGGANVLTF. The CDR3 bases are TGTGCCAGCAGTCCAGGTGGGGCCAACGTCCTGACTTTC.

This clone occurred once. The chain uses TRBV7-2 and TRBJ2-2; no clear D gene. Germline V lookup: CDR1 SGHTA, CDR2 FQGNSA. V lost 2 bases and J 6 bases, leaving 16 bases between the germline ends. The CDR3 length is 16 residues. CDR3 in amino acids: CASSLNSQRVPGELFF. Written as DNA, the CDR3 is TGTGCCAGCAGCTTAAATTCGCAAAGGGTACCCGGGGAGCTGTTTTTT.